A single sample is the source of the 4 T cell receptor beta chains below, sequenced in a study of kidney transplant recipient with SARS-CoV-2 infection. Each CDR3 protein gets one entry after TCRdb re-called the reads with MiXCR. The sample records under 300,000 distinct CDR3 sequences, 25% to 35% being singletons. This material consisted of a blood sample, taken at baseline and on roughly day 110 from a kidney transplant recipient. Receptors originate from a young adult male patient who had COVID-19 and was a kidney transplant recipient. The graft donor may have contributed some T cells.

Of note for this clonotype: This clone may be a read error of a much larger clone one base away. This rearrangement joins TRBV6-5 to TRBJ1-5; no definite D call. The CDR3 runs to 14 residues. Per germline, CDR1 MNHEY and CDR2 SVGAGI. Trimming pared 2 bases from V and 7 bases from J, leaving 12 bases between. The CDR3: CASSYGGQEQPQHF. DNA for the CDR3: TGTGCCAGCAGTTACGGAGGGCAGGAGCAGCCCCAGCATTTT.

This clonotype was observed at least ten times. This chain links TRBV24-1 with TRBJ2-6; D perhaps matches TRBD2 (6 bases). The CDR3 contains 13 residues. V lost 10 bases to trimming and J lost 0 bases, with 6 bases between them. Germline lookup yields CDR1 KGHDR and CDR2 SFDVKD. CDR3 DNA sequence: TGTGCCACGGGGGGCTCTGGGGCCAACGTCCTGACTTTC. Protein sequence: CATGGSGANVLTF.

This clonotype was seen at least ten times. The chain is built from TRBV6-5 and TRBJ2-1; TRBD1 might be the D (6 bases). The CDR3 runs 15 residues. CDR1 and CDR2 from the germline V gene are MNHEY and SVGAGI. Trimming took off 2 bases at V and 7 bases at J, with 15 bases between the two ends. In DNA form, the CDR3 reads TGTGCCAGCAGTTACGACAGGCCCCTTACGAATGAGCAGTTCTTC. Amino acid sequence: CASSYDRPLTNEQFF.

V is TRBV6-2 or TRBV6-3 and J is TRBJ1-2; D is undetermined. The length of the CDR3 is 17 residues. Germline V gene sequence: CDR1 MNHEY, CDR2 SVGEGT. The ends were cut back, 5 bases at V and 4 bases at J, with 23 bases in the middle. For the CDR3, the DNA is TGTGCCAGCAGTAAGGATCTCTGCATCGGAAAGACCTATGGCTACACCTTC. Encoded protein: CASSKDLCIGKTYGYTF.